This TCR beta chain was identified in a study of cytomegalovirus exposure and HLA in healthy donors listed by TCRdb under 2017. About the study as a whole: An earlier analysis of approximately 640 of the donors reported roughly 270 Gb of sequence data and roughly 110 million unique TCR beta sequences from about 200 million T cells. About 330 gigabases of sequencing data and around 80 million unique TCR sequences made up an early release that covered several hundred HLA-typed donors. The genetic ancestry cluster associated with self-reported Caucasian donors included roughly four fifths of the 300 to 400 genotyped donors. The study aimed to test whether cataloging public T cell receptors could reveal signatures of past pathogen exposure. Using immunosequencing, the study profiled T cell repertoires from 550 to 750 subjects and related those repertoires to cytomegalovirus serostatus. Besides the first cohort of roughly 640 subjects, a separate validation cohort made up of over 100 different subjects was used. To predict cytomegalovirus infection status, the study combined high-throughput TCR immunosequencing, statistical association of individual TCRs with disease status, and machine learning. A later analysis re-analyzed previously published TCR beta repertoires from 500 to 700 donors and added high-resolution HLA genotyping to study TCR occurrence patterns. Rather than using new phenotypic data, the later analysis identified candidate immune exposures from TCR beta sequences and from how often those sequences occurred across donors. In an earlier analysis of 550 to 700 of the donors, high-throughput TCR beta sequencing was used to judge whether each TCR beta V gene segment behaved as functional or pseudogenic. Alongside the repertoire data, information on donor age, sex, ethnicity and CMV serostatus was compiled. A later genetic analysis took genome-wide SNP genotypes for about three fifths of the 666 donors and used that subset as a discovery cohort. Every repertoire in the discovery cohort had been generated on one and the same sequencing platform. Class I and class II HLA loci were covered by the typing at four-digit resolution. The number of donors typed differed by locus, with about 629-640 for A, B, C, DRB1 and DQB1, roughly 520 for DQA1, some 570 for DPA1, and 450 to 480 for DPB1. A few DR-DQ haplotypes were treated as single units for association and clustering because of strong linkage in the cohort. Among almost 400 genotyped donors of the cohort, an average of 235,054 unique TCR beta nucleotide sequences were sequenced per donor, about a sixth of them non-productive. General conclusions and limits of the study: According to a later analysis, TCR association rates differed among HLA loci, with DRB1 alleles showing the most associated TCRs and HLA-C alleles showing the fewest. In both the original and validation cohorts, the classifier was reported to diagnose cytomegalovirus status with high specificity and sensitivity. A later analysis found that most CMV-associated TCR beta chains appeared HLA-restricted, with HLA associations seemingly driven largely by CMV exposure. In a later analysis, HLA-associated TCR beta chains were found to be more clonally expanded and to have lower generation probabilities than equally common non-associated chains. A further reported finding was that TCR beta sequences accurately predicted the HLA-A and HLA-B alleles for most subjects in the first cohort. An association between a missense DCLRE1C variant and V-gene and J-gene trimming of TCR beta chains was found in a later genetic analysis and replicated in an independent cohort. While some public TCRs were present in many individuals, most TCR sequences turned up only very rarely across donors. At a false discovery rate of 0.05, a later analysis linked fewer than 20,000 TCR beta sequences to specific HLA alleles. Linkage disequilibrium might explain the correlated functional status among segregating V segments, but an unknown experimental factor could not be excluded. Assigning TCR associations to individual alleles was difficult when HLA alleles, especially DR and DQ, strongly co-occurred. The only immune exposure information available for the cohort was CMV serostatus. In this cohort, only TCR beta chains were sequenced, and detectable features were limited by the absence of alpha or paired-chain data. Sequencing depth was assumed to be roughly uniform across donors in the presence/absence analyses, though that assumption may not hold. The earlier analysis of almost 600 of the donors excluded roughly 16 rarely observed V segments, including chromosome 9 orphons, because counts were too low. In an earlier analysis of some 500 of the donors, most TCR beta V segments appeared in productive rearrangements about 90% or about 30% of the time, broadly matching IMGT annotations. Because HLA typing was missing for some donors at each locus, association tests included only the typed subset. The authors suggested that the approach could potentially be extended to other disease states and immunological phenotypes. Some IMGT-functional V segments, including TRBV6-2 and TRBV6-3, could not be distinguished by the 87-base-pair reads and were therefore excluded. A cluster of highly shared sequence variants was judged likely to represent a technical artifact of the sequencing pipeline. According to a later genetic analysis, donors in an Asian-associated ancestry cluster had fewer N-insertions in productive TCRs than the roughly 670-donor mean. The study gave a list of 150 to 200 TCR beta chains associated with cytomegalovirus. In vitro tests confirmed that a few of the cytomegalovirus-associated TCR beta chains recognize cytomegalovirus antigens. A later analysis reported that several top co-occurrence clusters appeared linked to parvovirus B19, influenza, CMV and Epstein-Barr virus.

The cohort consisted of hundreds of healthy bone marrow donors. At the time of sampling, every cohort member was nominally healthy, though immune exposures that went unrecorded were likely present. The donor was CMV seronegative and was included in the group of hundreds of seronegative cohort members. Every donor gave a peripheral blood sample, and the peripheral blood mononuclear cells from that sample were used for TCR beta sequencing. The Qiagen DNeasy Blood Extraction Kit was used to extract genomic DNA from the blood cell samples. Library preparation used the immunoSEQ multiplex PCR assay. A mixture of 60 forward primers for TCR Vbeta segments and 13 reverse primers for TCR Jbeta segments was used in the multiplex PCR. The CDR3 region of rearranged TCR beta genes was amplified from genomic DNA by a multiplex PCR assay. Amplified TCR beta libraries were sequenced as 87-base-pair reads on the Illumina HiSeq System. The study's processing was this. In a later analysis, roughly 80 million unique TCR beta chains were counted across the roughly 670 repertoires, and around 10 million of these chains were shared by at least two donors. A nearest-neighbor algorithm error-corrected the raw reads and collapsed the reads into unique sequences, merging closely related sequences to remove PCR and sequencing errors. Alignment of CDR3 sequences to IMGT reference sequences was used to assign V, D and J gene segments. Each retained sequence needed at least a six-nucleotide match to both a V gene segment and a J gene segment. Rearrangements were classified as productive when the CDR3 lacked stop codons and remained in frame with V and J, and all other rearrangements were classified as non-productive. Following IMGT convention, CDR3 was defined as the stretch from the second conserved V-encoded cysteine up to the conserved J-encoded phenylalanine. In an earlier analysis of more than 550 of the donors, sequences lacking an unambiguous match to a single V gene segment were excluded. In an earlier analysis of some 590 of the donors, a V segment was called functional when productive rearrangements were above 56.7%, and segregating when the standard deviation between donors exceeded 5%. A statistical classification framework was built to diagnose cytomegalovirus status from the catalog of TCR beta chain sequences. V and J gene assignment, in a later analysis, came from comparing TCR nucleotide sequences with IMGT/GENE-DB human TR gene sequences. A later analysis assigned CDR3 sequences and most-parsimonious VDJ recombination scenarios with the TCRdist pipeline. In a later analysis, each TCR beta chain was defined by its CDR3 amino acid sequence together with its V-gene family, and reads lacking a unique V-gene family were excluded. In a later analysis, 500 to 650 highly shared, low-generation-probability nucleotide sequences were removed to address suspected cross-contamination and a sequencing artifact. In a later analysis, a clonal expansion index was calculated for each public chain from normalized within-repertoire ranks of inferred template counts. In a later analysis, generation probabilities were computed with a VDJ recombination model fitted to out-of-frame rearrangements, and the resulting probabilities were checked against IGoR. In a later analysis, hypergeometric tests were used to score TCR-TCR, TCR-HLA and TCR-CMV co-occurrence, with a repertoire-size bias correction applied to TCR pairs. In a later analysis, false discovery rates were estimated by permuting HLA or CMV assignments 20 times. In a later analysis, co-occurring TCRs were grouped using DBSCAN, and TCRdist sequence similarity was added for clustering within HLA-allele-positive subsets. Repertoires with fewer than 30,000 or more than 120,000 public chains were left out of co-occurrence clustering, as were about five repertoires with anomalous nucleotide sharing. The table was pulled from immuneACCESS by TCRdb, which kept in-frame rearrangements only. Such tables lose some clones; where checked, under half of the loss comes from unresolved V genes, and the rest has no known cause. The V and J calls and clone size were taken over from that table, and D and trimming were inferred from the DNA. The sample yields 310,000 or so clones; roughly 90% were counted once. The ten largest clones take up about 2% of the sample.

Concerning this clone itself: Its antigen has not been determined. Base quality data are lacking; no much larger clone is found one base away.

V is cut by 0 bases and J by 6 bases, and the space between the germline ends is 15 bases. Looking up the germline V gene yields CDR1 MNHEY and CDR2 SVGAGI. The CDR3 holds 16 amino acids from the cysteine to the phenylalanine. Just the 48-base CDR3 DNA is kept, in frame starting at base 1. This TCR was recovered from a woman under 30 in good health and CMV-seronegative. Sequencing was performed on PBMCs. The chain was built from TRBV6-5 and TRBJ2-1; the D gene is possibly TRBD1, with 5 bases matching. The bases read TGTGCCAGCAGTTACTCGATAGGAGACAGACCCAATGAGCAGTTCTTC. Its product reads: CASSYSIGDRPNEQFF.